There are a few counts of the clone carrying this TCR beta chain. Germline-derived CDR1 and CDR2 are ENHRY and SYGVKD. This CDR3 has 13 amino acids. V trimming: 10 bases; J trimming: 4 bases; junction bases outside the gene matches: 7. This sample is part of a study of T cells in Graves' hyperthyroidism and ophthalmopathy. Regions amplified from RNA transcripts were the TCR beta CDR3 regions. A set of HTBI primers served as the primers for a first-round RT-PCR of the TCR CDR3. TCRdb fed the multiplex PCR reads into MiXCR, producing one record per CDR3 protein. The sample lists hundreds of thousands of distinct CDR3 sequences; over 40% were seen once.

The sequence was obtained from an adult man with Graves' disease, either hyperthyroidism or ophthalmopathy (not recorded which). The rearrangement uses TRBV10-3 and TRBJ1-1, with 9 bases fitting TRBD1. The sample was peripheral blood or thyroid tissue (not recorded which). The DNA for the CDR3 is TGTGCCACCAGACAGGGGGTTGGCACTGAAGCTTTCTTT. It codes for CATRQGVGTEAFF.